This is a list of T cell receptor beta chains from one sample in a study of cytotoxic CD8 clonotypes in ibrutinib-treated CLL. Sequenced by immunoSEQ multiplex PCR; TCRdb stores in-frame clones only, minus some. The sample carries tens of thousands of clones, 90% recorded once. The starting material was PBMCs, obtained after 12 months of ibrutinib treatment. The receptors come from a human donor with chronic lymphocytic leukemia. Each CDR3 is given with its conserved first and last residue. The D gene is left open where the match is weak. A clone size is listed for some rows: how often the clone was seen (once, few, many), or a class if it is expanded.

cdr3_length j_call clone_size v_call d_call cdr3_nt cdr3_aa
17 TRBJ1-1 NA TRBV4-2 TRBD1 TGTGCCAGCAGCCAAGGGACAGGAGGGGGGTTGTACACTGAAGCTTTCTTT CASSQGTGGGLYTEAFF
14 TRBJ2-4 NA TRBV11-2 TRBD2 TGTGCCAGCAGCTTATTCGGCAAGAGCGGGGTTCAGTACTTC CASSLFGKSGVQYF
17 TRBJ2-1 NA TRBV5-8 TRBD2 TGTGCCAGCAGCTTGGTATTAGCGGGAGCGGTCTACAATGAGCAGTTCTTC CASSLVLAGAVYNEQFF
19 TRBJ2-3 NA TRBV9 TRBD2 TGTGCCAGCAGCGGGAAATTCAGCGGCTGGGAGGGCCCTACAGATACGCAGTATTTT CASSGKFSGWEGPTDTQYF
16 TRBJ2-7 NA TRBV10-3 TRBD1 TGTGCCATCAGTGAGACCGGAGGGACAGGGCATTCCGAGCAGTACTTC CAISETGGTGHSEQYF
14 TRBJ2-1 NA TRBV10-1 NA TGCGCCAGCAGTCGGGAGGGGGCGAGGAATGAGCAGTTCTTC CASSREGARNEQFF
18 TRBJ2-7 NA TRBV5-4 TRBD2 TGTGCCAGCAGCCTTCTCGGGGGTGGGCTAGCGGGAGGTTACGAGCAGTACTTC CASSLLGGGLAGGYEQYF
19 TRBJ2-3 NA TRBV27 TRBD2 TGTGCCAGCAGTTTGGACCTCTTTTCGGTAGCGGGACAAGCAGATACGCAGTATTTT CASSLDLFSVAGQADTQYF
15 TRBJ1-2 NA TRBV28 TRBD1 TGTGCCAGCAGTTTTTGGGACAGGGGAAACTATGGCTACACCTTC CASSFWDRGNYGYTF
15 TRBJ2-1 NA TRBV6-5 NA TGTGCCAGCAGTTACCGACCGAACTCCTACAATGAGCAGTTCTTC CASSYRPNSYNEQFF
15 TRBJ2-5 NA TRBV27 TRBD2 TGTGCCAGCAGTTTATCCCTAGCGGCGTATGAGACCCAGTACTTC CASSLSLAAYETQYF
17 TRBJ2-7 NA TRBV5-5 TRBD2 TGTGCCAGCAGGCCAACCCATAGCGGGAGAGGTGCCTACGAGCAGTACTTC CASRPTHSGRGAYEQYF
13 TRBJ2-5 few TRBV7-9 NA TGTGCCAGCTCGAGCTGGGGTAGGGAGGCCCAGTACTTC CASSSWGREAQYF
13 TRBJ1-1 NA TRBV29-1 NA TGCAGCGGCCGCCCAGGACAGAACACTGAAGCTTTCTTT CSGRPGQNTEAFF
18 TRBJ2-3 NA TRBV29-1 TRBD1 TGCAGCGTCGCAGGACAGGGCTCCGGAGGGGATCCGCCAGATACGCAGTATTTT CSVAGQGSGGDPPDTQYF
14 TRBJ1-3 NA TRBV18 NA TGTGCCAGCCGACAGGAGAGCTCTGGAAACACCATATATTTT CASRQESSGNTIYF
15 TRBJ2-5 NA TRBV13 NA TGTGCCAGCAGCGACCGTCGTAGGGGAGGAGAGACCCAGTACTTC CASSDRRRGGETQYF
16 TRBJ2-7 NA TRBV5-1 NA TGCGCCAGCAGCTTGTCCGAACCATCTAGATCCTACGAGCAGTACTTC CASSLSEPSRSYEQYF
14 TRBJ2-5 once TRBV7-6 NA TGTGCCAGCAGCTTAGGAGGAAATCAAGAGACCCAGTACTTC CASSLGGNQETQYF
16 TRBJ1-3 NA TRBV11-2 NA TGTGCCAGCAGCTCAAACAGGGTAACATCTGGAAACACCATATATTTT CASSSNRVTSGNTIYF
14 TRBJ2-7 NA TRBV28 TRBD2 TGTGCCAGCCGGCCTGCGGGAGGGCTGCGCGAGCAGTACTTC CASRPAGGLREQYF
13 TRBJ2-7 NA TRBV9 NA TGTGCCAGCAGCCCATTTCTAGCGAGCGAGCAGTACTTC CASSPFLASEQYF
14 TRBJ1-1 once TRBV19 NA TGTGCCAGCCAAGGAACGCCCACCGCCACTGAAGCTTTCTTT CASQGTPTATEAFF
16 TRBJ2-5 NA TRBV4-2 NA TGTGCCAGCAGCCAAGATAGCCTCGGGTACCAAGAGACCCAGTACTTC CASSQDSLGYQETQYF
14 TRBJ2-7 NA TRBV10-3 NA TGTGCCATCAGTGAGTCGGGCAGGGCTGGCGAGCAGTACTTC CAISESGRAGEQYF
16 TRBJ1-4 few TRBV2 NA TGTGCCAGCAGTGCCGGTAATGTCAGGGCTAATGAAAAACTGTTTTTT CASSAGNVRANEKLFF
14 TRBJ1-5 NA TRBV4-3 NA TGCGCCAGCAGCCAAGGACAGGGCAATCAGCCCCAGCATTTT CASSQGQGNQPQHF
15 TRBJ1-5 NA TRBV7-2 NA TGTGCCAGCAGCTTAGTGTTTAAGGGTAGTCAGCCCCAGCATTTT CASSLVFKGSQPQHF
13 TRBJ2-7 NA TRBV11-2 NA TGTGCCAGCAGCCTGGGACCGTACTACGAGCAGTACTTC CASSLGPYYEQYF
16 TRBJ2-7 NA TRBV28 TRBD1 TGTGCCAGCAGTTTTTACTCCGGGACAGCTGCCTACGAGCAGTACTTC CASSFYSGTAAYEQYF
13 TRBJ2-1 NA TRBV6-9 NA TGTGCCAGCAGCCCCCGACTAATCCCTGAGCAGTTCTTC CASSPRLIPEQFF
13 TRBJ2-3 NA TRBV19 NA TGTGCCAGTAGTAAGGGCTTCACAGATACGCAGTATTTT CASSKGFTDTQYF
13 TRBJ2-1 NA TRBV9 NA TGTGCCAGCACAATGAAAGGGTACAATGAGCAGTTCTTC CASTMKGYNEQFF
15 TRBJ1-3 NA TRBV11-2 TRBD1 TGTGCCAGCACCGTAGACAGGGGCTCTGGAAACACCATATATTTT CASTVDRGSGNTIYF
17 TRBJ2-6 once TRBV9 NA TGTGCCAGCTCAACGGGACACACCAGATCTGGGGCCAACGTCCTGACTTTC CASSTGHTRSGANVLTF
14 TRBJ2-3 NA TRBV5-1 NA TGCGCCAGCAGCTTACAGGAGCGCACAGATACGCAGTATTTT CASSLQERTDTQYF
11 TRBJ1-1 once TRBV6-5 NA TGTGCCAGCAGTCGGGGGCCAGGCGCTTTCTTT CASSRGPGAFF
13 TRBJ1-5 once TRBV29-1 TRBD1 TGCAGCGTTACTGACAGGGCGGGTCAGCCCCAGCATTTT CSVTDRAGQPQHF
15 TRBJ2-7 NA TRBV7-9 NA TGTGCCAGCAGCTTAACGGGAGCTGGATCCTACGAGCAGTACTTC CASSLTGAGSYEQYF
13 TRBJ1-2 NA TRBV19 NA TGTGCCAGTAGTATGGAAAGGGACTATGGCTACACCTTC CASSMERDYGYTF
15 TRBJ2-7 NA TRBV9 NA TGTGCCAGCAGCGTAAGCCAGGGAGAGGTTTACGAGCAGTACTTC CASSVSQGEVYEQYF
17 TRBJ2-2 few TRBV27 NA TGTGCCAGCAGTCACCCTTACAGGAGAACGAACACCGGGGAGCTGTTTTTT CASSHPYRRTNTGELFF
15 TRBJ2-5 once TRBV5-6 TRBD1 TGTGCCAGCACCTATAGGGGGCCTGGGGGAGAGACCCAGTACTTC CASTYRGPGGETQYF
15 TRBJ2-7 NA TRBV28 NA TGTGCCAGCAGTTTATTAGGTGTCGGGGCCTACGAGCAGTACTTC CASSLLGVGAYEQYF
15 TRBJ1-4 NA TRBV7-8 NA TGTGCCAGCAGCTTAGCGCACAGAGCTAATGAAAAACTGTTTTTT CASSLAHRANEKLFF
12 TRBJ1-2 NA TRBV7-3 TRBD1 TGTGCCAGCAGCTTGGGACAGGGAAGCTACACCTTC CASSLGQGSYTF
17 TRBJ2-3 once TRBV27 TRBD1 TGTGCCAGCAGCCTCGACGGGACAGGGAGGCGCACAGATACGCAGTATTTT CASSLDGTGRRTDTQYF
16 TRBJ1-1 once TRBV15 TRBD1 TGTGCCACCAGCAGACGAGTACAGGGGAGAGGGACTGAAGCTTTCTTT CATSRRVQGRGTEAFF
15 TRBJ1-4 NA TRBV30 NA TGTGCCTGGAGTGTAAGTGGGGCAACTAATGAAAAACTGTTTTTT CAWSVSGATNEKLFF
13 TRBJ2-5 NA TRBV5-1 TRBD1 TGCGCCAGCACCATCCACAGGGGAGAGACCCAGTACTTC CASTIHRGETQYF
15 TRBJ2-1 NA TRBV7-9 NA TGTGCCAGCAGCTTAGAGGTGGCAGGGCGCAATGAGCAGTTCTTC CASSLEVAGRNEQFF
13 TRBJ2-3 NA TRBV6-1 NA TGTGCCAGCAGTGACCAAATCACAGATACGCAGTATTTT CASSDQITDTQYF
14 TRBJ2-7 once TRBV27 NA TGTGCCAGCAGTCTCAAGCGGTGGGGGTACGAGCAGTACTTC CASSLKRWGYEQYF
14 TRBJ2-1 NA TRBV4-1 NA TGCGCCAGCAGTCCTGCCGGGACCACAAATGAGCAGTTCTTC CASSPAGTTNEQFF
13 TRBJ1-4 NA TRBV10-3 NA TGTGCCATTCGGGGGGCAACTAATGAAAAACTGTTTTTT CAIRGATNEKLFF
14 TRBJ1-3 NA TRBV19 TRBD1 TGTGCCAGTAGGACAGGGGGTTCTGGAAACACCATATATTTT CASRTGGSGNTIYF
14 TRBJ1-5 once TRBV25-1 NA TGTGCCAGCAGCCCGACGGGGACGAATCAGCCCCAGCATTTT CASSPTGTNQPQHF
15 TRBJ2-7 once TRBV11-2 NA TGTGCCAGCAGGTCCGTTGGGGGAGGATCCTACGAGCAGTACTTC CASRSVGGGSYEQYF
11 TRBJ1-1 once TRBV29-1 NA TGCAGCGTTGGACACACCACTGAAGCTTTCTTT CSVGHTTEAFF
15 TRBJ2-7 once TRBV23-1 NA TGCGCCAGCAGTCAACGGACAGTAGACACCTACGAGCAGTACTTC CASSQRTVDTYEQYF